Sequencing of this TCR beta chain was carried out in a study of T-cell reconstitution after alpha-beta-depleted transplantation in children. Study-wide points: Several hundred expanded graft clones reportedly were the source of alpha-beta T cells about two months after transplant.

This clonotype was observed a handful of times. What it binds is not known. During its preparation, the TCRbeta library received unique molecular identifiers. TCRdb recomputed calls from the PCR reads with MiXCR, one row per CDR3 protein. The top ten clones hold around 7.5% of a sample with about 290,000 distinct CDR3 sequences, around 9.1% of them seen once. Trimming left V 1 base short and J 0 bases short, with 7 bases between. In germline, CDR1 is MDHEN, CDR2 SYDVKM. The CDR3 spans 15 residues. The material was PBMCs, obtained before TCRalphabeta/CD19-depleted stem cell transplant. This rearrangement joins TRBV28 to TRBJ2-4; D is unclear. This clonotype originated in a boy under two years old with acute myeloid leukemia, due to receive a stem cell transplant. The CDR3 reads CASSLFTLAKNIQYF. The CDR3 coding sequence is TGTGCCAGCAGTTTATTCACCCTAGCCAAAAACATTCAGTACTTC.